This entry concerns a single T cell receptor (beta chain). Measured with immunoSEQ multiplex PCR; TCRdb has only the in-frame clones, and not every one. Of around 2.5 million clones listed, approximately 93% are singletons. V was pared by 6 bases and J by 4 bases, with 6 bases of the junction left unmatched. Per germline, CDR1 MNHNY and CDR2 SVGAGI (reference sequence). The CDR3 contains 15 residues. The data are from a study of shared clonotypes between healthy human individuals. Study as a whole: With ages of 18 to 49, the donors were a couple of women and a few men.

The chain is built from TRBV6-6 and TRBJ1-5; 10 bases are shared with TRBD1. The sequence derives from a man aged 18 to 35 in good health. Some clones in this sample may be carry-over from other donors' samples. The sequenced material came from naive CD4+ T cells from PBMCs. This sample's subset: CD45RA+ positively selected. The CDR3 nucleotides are TGTGCCAGCAGCCAGACAGGGGGCGGGAATCAGCCCCAGCATTTT. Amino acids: CASSQTGGGNQPQHF.